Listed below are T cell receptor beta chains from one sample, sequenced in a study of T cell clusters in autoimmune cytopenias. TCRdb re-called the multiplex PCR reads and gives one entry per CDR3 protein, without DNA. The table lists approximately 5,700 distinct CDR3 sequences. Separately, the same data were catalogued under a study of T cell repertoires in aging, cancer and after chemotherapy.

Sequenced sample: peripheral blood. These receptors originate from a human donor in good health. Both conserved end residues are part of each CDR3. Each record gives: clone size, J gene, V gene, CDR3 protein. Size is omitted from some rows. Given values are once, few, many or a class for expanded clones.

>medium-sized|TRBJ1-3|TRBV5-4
CASSLAGQSSGNTIYF
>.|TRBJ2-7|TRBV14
CASSVGQGFYEQYF
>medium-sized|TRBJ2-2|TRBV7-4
CASSSRWGGNGELFF
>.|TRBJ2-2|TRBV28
CASSLFTGELFF
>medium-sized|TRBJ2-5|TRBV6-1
CASRAGIPQETQYF
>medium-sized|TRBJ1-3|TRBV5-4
CASGRQGAPGNTIYF
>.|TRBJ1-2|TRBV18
CASSPQPVNYGYTF
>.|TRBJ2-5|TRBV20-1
CSARTSGSQTQYF
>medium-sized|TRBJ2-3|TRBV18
CASSPKAHTDTQYF
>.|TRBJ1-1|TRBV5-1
CASSLGTDFTEAFF
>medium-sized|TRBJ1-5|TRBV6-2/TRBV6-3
CASSYGGNNQPQHF
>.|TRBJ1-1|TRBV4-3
CASSQMWGNTEAFF
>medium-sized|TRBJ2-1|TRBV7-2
CASSLDIVGEQFF
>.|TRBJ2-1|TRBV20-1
CSAMEGRDEQFF
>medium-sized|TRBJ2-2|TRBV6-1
CASSWGSNTGELFF
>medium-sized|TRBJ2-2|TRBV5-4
CASSLTGPSLRELFF
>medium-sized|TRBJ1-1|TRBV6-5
CASSSGRGTEAFF
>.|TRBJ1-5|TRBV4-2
CASSQAALGQGNSNQPQHF
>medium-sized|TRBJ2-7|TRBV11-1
CASSRDRSYEQYF
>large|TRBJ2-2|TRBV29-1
CSVEGGSRYTGELFF
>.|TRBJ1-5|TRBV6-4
CASSALDRYSNQPQHF
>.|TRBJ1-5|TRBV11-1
CASSQVGDGNTSNQPQHF
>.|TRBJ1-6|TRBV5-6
CASRRQYNSPLHF
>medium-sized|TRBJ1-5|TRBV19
CASSIWGGQGNQPQHF
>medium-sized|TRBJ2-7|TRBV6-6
CASSYQIGTGTEQYF
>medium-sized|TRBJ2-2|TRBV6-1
CASSESFTGELFF
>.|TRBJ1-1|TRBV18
CASSPPVPVGRNTEAFF
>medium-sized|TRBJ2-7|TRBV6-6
CASSTGYYYEQYF
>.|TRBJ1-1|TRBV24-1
CATSDLLGLTEAFF
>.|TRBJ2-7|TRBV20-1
CSAQPEDRPLGEQYF
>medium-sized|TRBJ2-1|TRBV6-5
CASSQNQPSTNEQFF
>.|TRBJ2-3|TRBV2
CASSRTSGGGGTDTQYF
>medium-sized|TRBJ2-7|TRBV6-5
CASSATGTENYEQYF
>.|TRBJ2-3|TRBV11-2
CASSLLQGRNTQYF
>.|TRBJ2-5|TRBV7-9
CASSPRHRTKAGGETQYF
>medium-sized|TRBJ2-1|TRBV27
CASFGTSGRNEQFF
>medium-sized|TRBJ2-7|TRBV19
CASSPGTGYEQYF
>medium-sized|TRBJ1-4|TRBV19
CASSIGISGEKLFF
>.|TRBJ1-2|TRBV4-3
CASSQDQMNYGYTF
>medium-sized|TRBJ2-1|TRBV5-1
CASSLDGASSYNEQFF
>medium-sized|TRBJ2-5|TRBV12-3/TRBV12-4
CASTPLEDHQETQYF
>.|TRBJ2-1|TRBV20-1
CSASSKTSGPSYNEQFF
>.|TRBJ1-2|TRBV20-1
CRPREGDGYTF
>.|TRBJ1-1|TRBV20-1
CSARERDTEAFF
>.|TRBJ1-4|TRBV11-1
CASSLRGTGGGEKLFF
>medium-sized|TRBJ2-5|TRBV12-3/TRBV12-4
CASSFGARDSGETQYF
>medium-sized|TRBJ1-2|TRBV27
CASSLTEHYGYTF
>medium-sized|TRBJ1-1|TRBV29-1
CSVSGTGGRTAFF
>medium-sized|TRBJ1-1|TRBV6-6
CASSYPDRRSNTEAFF